This TCR beta chain was captured by sequencing in a study of glioma-infiltrating T cells after dendritic cell vaccination listed by TCRdb under 2016. Describing the broader study: The cohort included around 15 glioblastoma patients drawn from Phase I and II dendritic cell vaccination trials, of whom 9 were newly diagnosed and 6 had recurrent disease. Between about 2002 and 2013, the patients were given dendritic cell vaccination pulsed with autologous tumor lysate. To make the vaccine, monocyte-derived dendritic cells were cultured for about seven days with IL-4 and GM-CSF and then pulsed overnight with autologous tumor lysate. Patients received three intradermal dendritic cell vaccine injections at biweekly intervals in the arm below the axilla. In glioblastoma patients vaccinated with dendritic cells, deep sequencing of TCR beta CDR3 regions served to measure the amount of tumor-infiltrating lymphocytes and to compare repertoires between tumor and blood. TCR sequencing metrics, including TIL content and tumor-blood repertoire overlap, were correlated with survival after dendritic cell vaccination. What the authors observed across the whole study: After dendritic cell vaccination, a higher estimated pretreatment TIL content predicted longer time to progression and longer overall survival. TCR clonality showed no direct relationship with survival, which suggests that a diverse polyclonal response may matter. The three-group TCR overlap response model was characterized as speculative, and prospective validation of the model was stated to be required. The cohort was small and heterogeneous, few patients had complete blood and tumor sets, and even fewer had initial-recurrent tumor pairs.

Remarks on this clone: Its target antigen remains unknown. Within one base of it there is no much larger clone, and no base qualities were kept.

TCRB CDR3 regions were amplified from roughly 1.8 ug genomic DNA, or all available DNA if less, using the immunoSEQ assay. The multiplex PCR employed 60 forward primers targeting TCR V beta segments and 13 reverse primers targeting J beta segments. Synthetic control templates were spiked into each sample at limiting dilution to estimate reads per starting template. Reads of 87 bp were generated by sequencing on the Illumina HiSeq System. As for how the authors treated the data: PCR and sequencing errors were removed by a nearest neighbor algorithm that merged closely related sequences. TCR overlap was measured as the percentage of unique tumor TCR beta sequences also present in the same patient's peripheral blood. TCRdb re-hosts the immuneACCESS table, in-frame sequences only. Its copies lack some clones; in the studies checked, an unresolved V gene accounts for under half of them, and the cause for the rest is not known. V and J calls and clone size follow that table, whereas D and trimming were derived from the DNA. The sample data list around 96,000 clones, and over 60% of these were observed just once. Almost 6% of the sample comes from the top ten.

Patients were selected on the basis of adequate residual fresh-frozen tumor tissue and more than two years of available survival data. An isocitrate dehydrogenase mutation was not carried by any of the glioblastoma patients, although molecular status was otherwise variable. PBMC were collected before vaccination, two weeks after the third vaccination, and at tumor progression if progression occurred. The Qiagen DNeasy Blood extraction Kit was used for extraction of genomic DNA. The CDR3 holds 18 amino acids from the cysteine to the phenylalanine. The entry retains the CDR3 DNA only, 54 bases that are in frame from base 1. The germline V gene (reference sequence) yields MNHEY for CDR1 and SMNVEV for CDR2. The junction shows trimming of 5 bases on V and 0 bases on J, and the gene matches do not reach 8 bases of it.

The TCR was taken from a human donor with glioblastoma. The chain is made from TRBV27 and TRBJ2-1; TRBD2 agrees with 12 junctional bases. The sequences come from blood, collected before dendritic cell vaccination. The DNA reads TGTGCCAGCAGTGCGGGGACTAGCGGGCTACTCTCCTACAATGAGCAGTTCTTC. It encodes CASSAGTSGLLSYNEQFF.